The T cell receptor (beta chain) described here comes from a study of cytomegalovirus exposure and HLA in healthy donors. Study-wide background: In an early release, HLA-typed donors contributed tens of millions of unique TCR sequences. Overall study findings and caveats: A later analysis by the authors found several of the most significant clusters apparently linked to common viral pathogens. Presence/absence analysis assumed near-uniform sequencing depth across donors. Reportedly, HLA-A and HLA-B alleles of most subjects were accurately predicted from TCR beta.

About this clone: Its antigen is unidentified. One end of the junction does not line up with germline, which may come from a read error.

This CDR3 spans 16 amino acids. Germline V gene lookup returns CDR1 MNHNY and CDR2 SVGAGI (reference sequence). The PCR contained 60 Vbeta and 13 Jbeta primers. The method was immunoSEQ multiplex PCR; TCRdb's version includes in-frame clones alone and lacks a portion of them. This repertoire shows about 170,000 clones, under 85% found once; its top ten account for approximately 5.1%. The chain recombines TRBV6-6 with TRBJ2-3, with 11 bases fitting TRBD2. Sample: PBMCs. The clonotype originates from a woman under 30 in good health and CMV-seropositive. Written as DNA, the CDR3 is TGTGCCAGCAGTGACTCGACTAGCGGGGGCACAGATACGCAGTATTTT. Translation gives CASSDSTSGGTDTQYF.